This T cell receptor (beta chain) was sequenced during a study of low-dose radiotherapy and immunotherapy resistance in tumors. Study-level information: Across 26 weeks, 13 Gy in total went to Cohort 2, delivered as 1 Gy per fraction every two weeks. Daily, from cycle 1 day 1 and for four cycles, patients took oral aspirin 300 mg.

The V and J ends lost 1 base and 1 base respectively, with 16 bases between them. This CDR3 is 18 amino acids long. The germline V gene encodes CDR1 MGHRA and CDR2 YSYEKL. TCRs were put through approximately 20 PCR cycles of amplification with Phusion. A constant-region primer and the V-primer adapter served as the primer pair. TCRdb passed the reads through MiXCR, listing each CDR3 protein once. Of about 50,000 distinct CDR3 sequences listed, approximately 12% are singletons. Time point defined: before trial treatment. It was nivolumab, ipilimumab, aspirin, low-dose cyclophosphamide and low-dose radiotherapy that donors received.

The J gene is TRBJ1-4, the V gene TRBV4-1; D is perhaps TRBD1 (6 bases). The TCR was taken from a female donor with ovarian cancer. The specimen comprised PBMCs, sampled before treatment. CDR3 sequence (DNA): TGCGCCAGCAGCCAAGTAGAGGCAGGGGATGGAACTAATGAAAAACTGTTTTTT. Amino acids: CASSQVEAGDGTNEKLFF.